The rows below give T cell receptor beta chains drawn from one sample of a study of blood T cell repertoires in COVID-19. This table comes from immunoSEQ multiplex PCR, and its TCRdb copy is limited to in-frame clones, with some not included. Among roughly 300,000 clones listed, 92% were seen once. Specimen: PBMCs or T cells enriched from blood (not recorded which). The receptors originated from a woman aged 25-40 years who had recovered from COVID-19. Each CDR3 is given without its conserved first and last residue. D genes are given only for firm matches. Size is omitted from some rows. Given values are once, few, many or a class for expanded clones.

D: .; size: .; J: TRBJ1-1; V: TRBV4-3; CDR3: AGGGRTEAF
D: TRBD2; size: .; J: TRBJ2-4; V: TRBV28; CDR3: ATSREGAKNIQY
D: TRBD1; size: .; J: TRBJ2-7; V: TRBV19; CDR3: ASSRDRGNEQY
D: TRBD1; size: .; J: TRBJ2-7; V: TRBV6-5; CDR3: ASSARDRAWDEQY
D: TRBD2; size: .; J: TRBJ2-3; V: TRBV5-1; CDR3: ASSTGVAGGTDTQY
D: .; size: .; J: TRBJ1-1; V: TRBV2; CDR3: ASRGPGAGKNTEAF
D: .; size: once; J: TRBJ2-7; V: TRBV28; CDR3: ASSLGGAASYEQY
D: .; size: once; J: TRBJ1-6; V: TRBV6-5; CDR3: ASSTEPNSPLH
D: TRBD2; size: .; J: TRBJ2-6; V: TRBV13; CDR3: ASSVWTSAGANVLT
D: .; size: once; J: TRBJ1-1; V: TRBV6-5; CDR3: ASSIGPNTEAF
D: .; size: .; J: TRBJ1-1; V: TRBV2; CDR3: ASNRENTEAF
D: .; size: .; J: TRBJ1-6; V: TRBV6-5; CDR3: ASSAGPYNSPLH
D: .; size: once; J: TRBJ1-1; V: TRBV7-9; CDR3: ASTPIDRYTEAF
D: TRBD2; size: .; J: TRBJ2-1; V: TRBV3-1/TRBV3-2; CDR3: ASSPTGLAGDPEQF
D: TRBD1; size: once; J: TRBJ1-3; V: TRBV3-1/TRBV3-2; CDR3: ASSQAGQGISGNTIY
D: TRBD1; size: .; J: TRBJ2-7; V: TRBV7-7; CDR3: ASSPGSGTGSEQY
D: TRBD1; size: .; J: TRBJ2-7; V: TRBV6-5; CDR3: ASRWDRRTYEQY
D: .; size: .; J: TRBJ2-5; V: TRBV7-3; CDR3: ASSSSPVETQY